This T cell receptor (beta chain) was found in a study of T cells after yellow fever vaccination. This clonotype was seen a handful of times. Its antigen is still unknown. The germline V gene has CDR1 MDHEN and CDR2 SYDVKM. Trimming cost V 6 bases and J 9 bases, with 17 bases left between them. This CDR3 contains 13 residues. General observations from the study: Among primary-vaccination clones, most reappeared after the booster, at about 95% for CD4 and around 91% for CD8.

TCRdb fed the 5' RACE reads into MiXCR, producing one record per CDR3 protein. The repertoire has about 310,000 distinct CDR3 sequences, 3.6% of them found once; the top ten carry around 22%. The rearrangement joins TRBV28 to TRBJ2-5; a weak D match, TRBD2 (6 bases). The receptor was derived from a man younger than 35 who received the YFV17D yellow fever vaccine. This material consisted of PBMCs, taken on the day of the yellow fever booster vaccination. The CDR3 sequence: CASSLGRRRAQYF. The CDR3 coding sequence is TGTGCCAGCAGCCTCGGGCGTCGGAGGGCCCAGTACTTC.